The next 24 T cell receptor beta chains were all read from a single sample in a study of T cell clones after liver transplantation. Sequencing was performed with immunoSEQ multiplex PCR; in TCRdb, only in-frame clones are kept and a portion is missing. Of tens of thousands of clones listed, roughly nine tenths are singletons. The specimen was CD4+ T cells from blood, collected before liver transplant. Receptor source: a human donor who received a liver transplant.

The V and J genes are TRBV10-2 and TRBJ2-2; D remains unclear. Between the trimmed V and J ends, which lost 3 bases and 8 bases, there was a span of 7 bases. This CDR3 contains 12 residues. The V gene's germline CDR1 is WSHSY and CDR2 SAAADI. In nucleotides, the CDR3 is TGCGCCAGCAGTGAAACAGATGGGGAGCTGTTTTTT. Protein sequence: CASSETDGELFF.

This chain uses TRBV10-3 with TRBJ2-3, with 8 nucleotides matching TRBD1. Germline values: CDR1 ENHRY, CDR2 SYGVKD. Unmatched junction bases numbered 4, after V lost 6 bases and J lost 2 bases. The CDR3 has 14 amino acids. The CDR3 nucleotides read TGTGCCATCAGGATGACAGGGGTCACAGATACGCAGTATTTT. Protein sequence: CAIRMTGVTDTQYF.

V usage is TRBV30 and J usage is TRBJ2-3; D tentatively fits TRBD1 or TRBD2 (5 bases each). Deletions cut 1 base from V and 0 bases from J, with 14 bases between. This CDR3 has 16 residues. The germline CDR1 and CDR2 sequences are GTSNPN and SVGIG (reference sequence). In DNA, the CDR3 is TGTGCCTGGAGTGAGGGGCTAGCCTCTAGCACAGATACGCAGTATTTT. Protein: CAWSEGLASSTDTQYF.

The chain couples TRBV11-2 to TRBJ2-5, with a possible D match to TRBD2 (6 bases). The germline V gene has CDR1 SGHAT and CDR2 FQNNGV. The CDR3 is 16 amino acids. V gave up 4 bases and J gave up 3 bases, with 18 bases separating them. This CDR3 reads CASSSYRGTLKETQYF. As DNA, the CDR3 is TGTGCCAGCAGCTCTTATCGCGGGACTCTCAAAGAGACCCAGTACTTC.

This chain joins TRBV5-1 and TRBJ2-7; D gene unclear. Per germline, CDR1 SGHRS and CDR2 YFSETQ. The length of the CDR3 is 13 residues. Trimming cost V 0 bases and J 3 bases, with 7 bases left between them. The CDR3 sequence: CASSLGADYEQYF. For the CDR3, the DNA is TGCGCCAGCAGCTTGGGGGCAGACTACGAGCAGTACTTC.

V gene TRBV30 combines with J gene TRBJ1-2; D possibly corresponds to TRBD1 (6 bases). The CDR3 consists of 13 residues. Germline V gene sequence: CDR1 GTSNPN, CDR2 SVGIG (reference sequence). V dropped 2 bases and J dropped 4 bases, with 11 bases sitting between them. CDR3 protein: CAWSPTGGYGYTF. In DNA, the CDR3 is TGTGCCTGGAGTCCGACAGGAGGCTATGGCTACACCTTC.

In nucleotides, the CDR3 is TGTGCCAGCAGTATTAGCGGGAGAAGTAATGAGCAGTTCTTC. It encodes CASSISGRSNEQFF. The chain carries TRBV6-1 and TRBJ2-1, with 9 nucleotides matching TRBD2. The CDR3 loop spans 14 amino acids. The germline V gene encodes CDR1 MNHNS and CDR2 SASEGT. The V and J ends lost 5 bases and 7 bases, in that order; junction bases with no gene match: 6.

The rearrangement uses TRBV5-1 and TRBJ2-7, with 10 bases that match TRBD2. Germline loops: CDR1 SGHRS, CDR2 YFSETQ. The CDR3 loop spans 16 amino acids. V was pared by 0 bases and J by 0 bases, with 3 bases of the junction left unmatched. CDR3 DNA sequence: TGCGCCAGCAGCTTGGGAGTAGCGGGGGGCTCCTACGAGCAGTACTTC. Its protein product is CASSLGVAGGSYEQYF.

This rearrangement joins TRBV6-1 to TRBJ2-3, with D tentatively TRBD1 or TRBD2 (6 bases each). CDR3 length: 14 residues. With 4 bases removed from V and 4 bases from J, the gap between germline ends came to 12 bases. Germline lookup yields CDR1 MNHNS and CDR2 SASEGT. The CDR3 bases are TGTGCCAGCAGTGCCGGAGGGGGGCCAGATACGCAGTATTTT. Its protein product is CASSAGGGPDTQYF.

The table lists this clone with a few counts. The chain is built from TRBV5-5 and TRBJ1-5, with D uncertain. CDR1 is SGHKS and CDR2 is YYEKEE in the germline V gene (reference sequence). The germline V and J ends were trimmed by 1 base and 0 bases, with 11 bases remaining between them. This CDR3 has 16 residues. The CDR3, as DNA: TGTGCCAGCAGCTTGTCACAGTCAAATAGCAATCAGCCCCAGCATTTT. Residues: CASSLSQSNSNQPQHF. Full variable domain (missing parts from reference TRBV5-5 and TRBJ1-5): DAGVTQSPTHLIKTRGQQVTLRCSPISGHKSVSWYQQVLGQGPQFIFQYYEKEERGRGNFPDRFSARQFPNYSSELNVNALLLGDSALYLCASSLSQSNSNQPQHFGDGTRLSIL.

This clone was seen a single time. This chain uses TRBV16 with TRBJ2-7; 8 positions agree with TRBD2. There are 16 residues in the CDR3. The germline V gene encodes CDR1 KGHSY and CDR2 FQNENV. V lost 5 bases and J lost 0; bases outside the gene matches: 9. Written as DNA, the CDR3 is TGTGCCAGCAGCGCACAACTAGCGGTCGGCTCCTACGAGCAGTACTTC. Its translation is CASSAQLAVGSYEQYF.

The V gene is TRBV5-1, the J gene TRBJ1-2; 9 positions agree with TRBD1. The CDR3 spans 15 residues. Germline V gene data show CDR1 as SGHRS and CDR2 as YFSETQ. J was trimmed by 8 bases and V by 0 bases; bases with no gene match: 8. This chain's CDR3 is CASSLAGTGTDGYTF. CDR3 nucleotides: TGCGCCAGCAGCTTGGCGGGGACAGGGACGGACGGCTACACCTTC.

This clone is a singleton in its sample. The chain combines TRBV29-1 with TRBJ2-1; D gene uncertain. Germline V gives CDR1 SQVTM, CDR2 ANQGSEA. This CDR3 spans 11 amino acids. V lost 7 bases and J lost 9, with 13 bases in between. For the CDR3, the DNA is TGCAGCGCCGCGACTGGAGCTGAGCAGTTCTTC. It codes for CSAATGAEQFF.

The rearrangement links TRBV5-1 to TRBJ2-2; possibly TRBD2 for D (6 bases). Trimming cost V 5 bases and J 5 bases, with 16 bases left between them. The CDR3 contains 15 residues. Germline V lookup: CDR1 SGHRS, CDR2 YFSETQ. Here the CDR3 reads CASRDERVGTGELFF. The CDR3 region has the DNA TGCGCCAGCAGAGACGAGCGGGTTGGGACCGGGGAGCTGTTTTTT.

The J gene is TRBJ2-2, the V gene TRBV7-8, with 12 positions matching TRBD2. The V gene's germline CDR1 is SGHVS and CDR2 FQNEAQ. The ends lost 3 bases at V and 7 bases at J; junction bases unmatched: 12. This CDR3 contains 18 residues. CDR3 protein: CASSFVLAGGGSGGELFF. The CDR3 region has the DNA TGTGCCAGCAGCTTTGTACTAGCGGGAGGAGGGTCGGGCGGGGAGCTGTTTTTT.

The chain links TRBV5-1 to TRBJ2-5, with TRBD1 matching over 8 bases. The CDR3 extends over 13 amino acids. In germline, CDR1 is SGHRS, CDR2 YFSETQ. V was clipped by 4 bases and J by 4 bases; unmatched bases: 3. Written as DNA, the CDR3 is TGCGCCAGCAGCCCCGGGACAGGAGAGACCCAGTACTTC. Translation gives CASSPGTGETQYF.

The gene calls are TRBV28 and TRBJ1-5; no reliable D call. CDR3 length: 15 residues. Germline values: CDR1 MDHEN, CDR2 SYDVKM. V lost 5 bases and J lost 2, with 13 bases in between. CDR3 sequence (DNA): TGTGCCAGCAGTCGGATTGGGAGTGGCAATCAGCCCCAGCATTTT. It specifies CASSRIGSGNQPQHF.

The chain combines TRBV28 with TRBJ2-7; 7 bases match TRBD1. V trimming: 1 base; J trimming: 1 base; junction bases outside the gene matches: 7. The germline gives CDR1 MDHEN, CDR2 SYDVKM. This CDR3 region has 16 residues. As DNA, the CDR3 is TGTGCCAGCAGTTTATTCGCGGCAGGGGGATCCTACGAGCAGTACTTC. Amino acids: CASSLFAAGGSYEQYF.

The gene calls are TRBV6-5 and TRBJ1-2; 8 bases map to TRBD1. This CDR3 region has 15 residues. After removal of 5 bases from V and 0 bases from J, the junction contained 5 bases not matched to a gene. Germline CDR1 and CDR2: MNHEY and SVGAGI. The CDR3 region has the DNA TGTGCCAGCAGTCCGACAGGGGCCCCTAACTATGGCTACACCTTC. It specifies CASSPTGAPNYGYTF.

V is TRBV2 and J is TRBJ2-7, with 7 bases fitting TRBD1. Germline V gene data show CDR1 as SNHLY and CDR2 as FYNNEI. V lost 4 bases, J lost 0 bases, and 6 bases stayed unmatched. This CDR3 region has 15 residues. CDR3 loop: CASSANAGGSYEQYF. The CDR3 region has the DNA TGTGCCAGCAGTGCAAATGCAGGGGGCTCCTACGAGCAGTACTTC.

The genes are TRBV15 and TRBJ2-1; D gene unclear. This CDR3 is built from 14 residues. V was trimmed by 4 bases and J by 0 bases, leaving 7 bases between them. The V gene's germline CDR1 is LNHNV and CDR2 YYDKDF (reference sequence). As DNA, the CDR3 is TGTGCCACCAGCAACCCAAGCTCCTACAATGAGCAGTTCTTC. Residues: CATSNPSSYNEQFF.

V usage is TRBV19 and J usage is TRBJ2-3; 11 positions match TRBD2. CDR3 length equals 17 residues. The V gene end was trimmed by 3 bases and the J gene end by 4 bases; junction bases not matched to a gene: 9. The germline CDR1 and CDR2 sequences are LNHDA and SQIVND (reference sequence). CDR3 sequence: CASSILLTSGTPDTQYF. The CDR3 coding sequence is TGTGCCAGTAGTATTCTCTTGACTAGCGGGACACCAGATACGCAGTATTTT.

The rearrangement links TRBV7-9 to TRBJ2-7; 8 bases map to TRBD2. CDR1 SEHNR and CDR2 FQNEAQ come from the germline V gene (reference sequence). The V segment lost 10 bases and the J segment 1 base; nucleotides outside the gene matches: 9. The CDR3 extends over 14 amino acids. DNA for the CDR3: TGTGCCAATATCGGGCGGGAGGTATCCTACGAGCAGTACTTC. Translating gives CANIGREVSYEQYF.

This sequence joins TRBV9 and TRBJ2-1; D could derive from TRBD1 or TRBD2 (5 bases each). This CDR3 is 12 amino acids long. The germline V gene encodes CDR1 SGDLS and CDR2 YYNGEE. Between the trimmed V and J ends, which lost 4 bases and 14 bases, there was a span of 16 bases. CDR3 sequence reads: CASSPDGRGEFF. CDR3 DNA sequence: TGTGCCAGCAGCCCGGATGGACGAGGGGAGTTCTTC.